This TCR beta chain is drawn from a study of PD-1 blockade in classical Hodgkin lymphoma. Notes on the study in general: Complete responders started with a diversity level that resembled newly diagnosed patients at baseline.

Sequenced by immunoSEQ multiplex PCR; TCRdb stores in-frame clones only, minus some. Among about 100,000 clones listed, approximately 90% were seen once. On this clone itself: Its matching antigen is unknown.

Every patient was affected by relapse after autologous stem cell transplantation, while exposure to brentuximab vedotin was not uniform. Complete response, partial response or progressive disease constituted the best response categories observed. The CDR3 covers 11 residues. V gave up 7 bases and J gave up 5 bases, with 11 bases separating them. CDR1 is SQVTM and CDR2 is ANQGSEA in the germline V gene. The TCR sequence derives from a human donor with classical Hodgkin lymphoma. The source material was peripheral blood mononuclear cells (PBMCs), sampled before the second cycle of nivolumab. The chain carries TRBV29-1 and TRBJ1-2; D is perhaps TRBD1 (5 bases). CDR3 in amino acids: CSAGGDYGYTF. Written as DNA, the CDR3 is TGCAGCGCTGGGGGAGATTATGGCTACACCTTC. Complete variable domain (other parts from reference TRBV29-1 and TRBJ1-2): SAVISQKPSRDICQRGTSLTIQCQVDSQVTMMFWYRQQPGQSLTLIATANQGSEATYESGFVIDKFPISRPNLTFSTLTVSNMSPEDSSIYLCSAGGDYGYTFGSGTRLTVV.